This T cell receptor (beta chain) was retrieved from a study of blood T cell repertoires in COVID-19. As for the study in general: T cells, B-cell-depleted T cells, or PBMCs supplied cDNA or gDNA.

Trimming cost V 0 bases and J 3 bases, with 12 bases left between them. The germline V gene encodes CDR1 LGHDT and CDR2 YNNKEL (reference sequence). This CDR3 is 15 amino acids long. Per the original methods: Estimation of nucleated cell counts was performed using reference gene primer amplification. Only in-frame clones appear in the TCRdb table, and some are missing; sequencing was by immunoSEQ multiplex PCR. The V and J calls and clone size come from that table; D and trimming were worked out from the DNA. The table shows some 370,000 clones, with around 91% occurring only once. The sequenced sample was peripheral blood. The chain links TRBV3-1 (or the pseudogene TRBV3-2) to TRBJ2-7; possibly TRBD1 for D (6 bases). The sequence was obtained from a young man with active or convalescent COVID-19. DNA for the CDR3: TGTGCCAGCAGCCAAGAGGGCAGGGGTTACTACGAGCAGTACTTC. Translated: CASSQEGRGYYEQYF.